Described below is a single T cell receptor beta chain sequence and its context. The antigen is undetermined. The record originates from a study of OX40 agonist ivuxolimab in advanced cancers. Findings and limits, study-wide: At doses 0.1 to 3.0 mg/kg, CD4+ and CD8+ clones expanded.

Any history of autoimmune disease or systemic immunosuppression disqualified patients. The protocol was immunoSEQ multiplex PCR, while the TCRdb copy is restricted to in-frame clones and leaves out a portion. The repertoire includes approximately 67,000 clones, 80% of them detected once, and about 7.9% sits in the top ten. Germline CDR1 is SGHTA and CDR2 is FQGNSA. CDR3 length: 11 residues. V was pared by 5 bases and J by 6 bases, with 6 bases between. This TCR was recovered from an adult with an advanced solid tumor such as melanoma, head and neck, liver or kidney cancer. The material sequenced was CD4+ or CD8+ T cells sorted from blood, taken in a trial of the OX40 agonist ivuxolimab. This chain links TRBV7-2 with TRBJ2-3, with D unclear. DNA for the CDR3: TGTGCCAGCAGCAAAAGGGATACGCAGTATTTT. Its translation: CASSKRDTQYF.